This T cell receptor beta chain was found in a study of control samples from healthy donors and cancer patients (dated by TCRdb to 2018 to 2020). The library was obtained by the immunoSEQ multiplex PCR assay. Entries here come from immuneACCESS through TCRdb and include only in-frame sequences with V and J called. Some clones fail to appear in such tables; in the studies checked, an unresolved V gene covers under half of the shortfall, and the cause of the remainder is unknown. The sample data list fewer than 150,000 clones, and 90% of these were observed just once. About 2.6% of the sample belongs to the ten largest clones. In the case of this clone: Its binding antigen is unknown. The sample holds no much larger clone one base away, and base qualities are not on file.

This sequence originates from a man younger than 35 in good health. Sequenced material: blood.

The CDR3 protein is CASSPYRGNTEAFF. The DNA sequence reads TGTGCCAGCAGCCCTTACAGGGGAAACACTGAAGCTTTCTTT. The chain links TRBV6-6 with TRBJ1-1, with 7 bases matching TRBD1. From the cysteine up to the phenylalanine, the CDR3 has a length of 14 residues. Solely the CDR3 DNA is kept, with 42 bases framed from the first base. Trimming accounts for 6 bases at V and 2 bases at J, while the number of junction bases matched to no gene is 6. From a lookup of the germline V gene (reference sequence), CDR1 and CDR2 are MNHNY and SVGAGI.